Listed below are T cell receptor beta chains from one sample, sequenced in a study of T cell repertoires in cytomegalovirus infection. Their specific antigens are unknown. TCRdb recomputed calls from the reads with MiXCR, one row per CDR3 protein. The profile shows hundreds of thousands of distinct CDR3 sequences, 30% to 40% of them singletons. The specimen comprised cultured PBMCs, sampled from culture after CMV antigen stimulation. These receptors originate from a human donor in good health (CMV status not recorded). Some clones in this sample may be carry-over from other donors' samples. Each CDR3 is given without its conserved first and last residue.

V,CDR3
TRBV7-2,ASSRQGDSPPTEAF
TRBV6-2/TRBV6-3,ASSYSSRDQPQH
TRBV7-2,ASSSPRMNTEAF
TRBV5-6,ASSLGPARTDTQY
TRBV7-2,ASSPGHSYGYT
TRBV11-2,ASSFGEILAKNIQY
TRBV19,ASSISSLAF
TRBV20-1,SAPPLAGATDTQY
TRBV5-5,ASSSRLAAGVGDTQY
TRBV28,ASRDRYYEQY